Following are 24 T cell receptor beta chains from one sample sequenced in a study of blood T cell repertoires in COVID-19 (dated by TCRdb to the early 2020s). The library relied on the immunoSEQ multiplex PCR assay. Imported from immuneACCESS, the table was reduced by TCRdb to in-frame sequences with V and J called. These copies leave out some clones; in studies compared against another copy, an unresolved V gene accounts for under half, and the cause of the remainder is not known. The sample has 250,000 to 350,000 clones on record, 65% to 85% of them singletons. The ten top clones hold roughly 1.5% of the sample. Sequences were obtained from peripheral blood. These receptors were obtained from a human donor with COVID-19, enrolled during active disease. The donor label of this sample is uncertain.

The V and J genes are TRBV19 and TRBJ2-5; 12 nucleotides line up with TRBD1. The V gene's germline CDR1 is LNHDA and CDR2 SQIVND (reference sequence). The CDR3 consists of 16 residues. With 5 bases clipped from V and 5 bases from J, the junction kept 9 bases outside the gene matches. The CDR3 DNA reads as TGTGCCAGTAGTTGGGGGACAGGGGGCCCGGGGGAGACCCAGTACTTC. Amino acid sequence: CASSWGTGGPGETQYF.

This clone was counted once. The rearrangement joins TRBV6-2 or TRBV6-3 to TRBJ2-3; 10 bases agree with TRBD2. This CDR3 comprises 16 residues. The ends lost 5 bases at V and 2 bases at J; junction bases unmatched: 7. Germline V lookup: CDR1 MNHEY, CDR2 SVGEGT. The CDR3 DNA sequence: TGTGCCAGCAGTCGTCGGACTAGCGGCTACACAGATACGCAGTATTTT. Translation: CASSRRTSGYTDTQYF.

This chain joins TRBV18 and TRBJ1-3; TRBD1 matches 8 bases. Germline V gives CDR1 KGHSH, CDR2 LQKENI. The CDR3 spans 15 residues. V dropped 2 bases and J dropped 2; count of bases not matched to a gene: 2. The CDR3 DNA follows: TGTGCCAGCTCACCAAGGACAGGGACTGGAAACACCATATATTTT. It yields the protein CASSPRTGTGNTIYF.

This chain connects TRBV29-1 to TRBJ2-4; weak D call: TRBD1 (6 bases). V lost 4 bases and J 0 bases, leaving 13 bases between the germline ends. This CDR3 comprises 15 residues. Germline CDR1 is SQVTM and CDR2 is ANQGSEA. Here the CDR3 DNA reads TGCAGCGTTGCCAGAGGCAGGGGAGCCAAAAACATTCAGTACTTC. It is translated as CSVARGRGAKNIQYF.

V is TRBV27 and J is TRBJ2-1, with 7 bases that match TRBD2. The CDR3 runs to 14 residues. After removal of 6 bases from V and 5 bases from J, the junction contained 7 bases not matched to a gene. CDR1 is MNHEY and CDR2 is SMNVEV in the germline V gene (reference sequence). The CDR3 sequence is CASRGQGLHNEQFF. The CDR3 DNA reads as TGTGCCAGCAGGGGCCAGGGACTACACAATGAGCAGTTCTTC.

The chain combines TRBV6-2 or TRBV6-3 with TRBJ1-1; D is ambiguous. The CDR3 covers 15 residues. Trimming took off 4 bases at V and 3 bases at J, with 15 bases between the two ends. Germline V gene sequence: CDR1 MNHEY, CDR2 SVGEGT. CDR3 amino acids: CASSSAPPRDTEAFF. The CDR3 DNA is TGTGCCAGCAGTTCGGCCCCTCCGAGGGACACTGAAGCTTTCTTT.

The rearrangement uses TRBV18 and TRBJ1-1; D is unresolved. The CDR3 length is 13 residues. V was trimmed by 5 bases and J by 5 bases, leaving 12 bases between them. Looked up from germline, CDR1 is KGHSH and CDR2 is LQKENI. CDR3 nucleotides: TGTGCCAGCTCATCGGGTCCCTCTACTGAAGCTTTCTTT. This codes for CASSSGPSTEAFF.

The J gene is TRBJ1-5, the V gene TRBV5-4, with TRBD1 identical over 7 bases. CDR3 length: 12 residues. V lost 4 bases, J lost 7 bases, and 2 bases stayed unmatched. CDR1 SGHNT and CDR2 YYREEE come from the germline V gene (reference sequence). The chain's CDR3 is CASSLRGQPQHF. CDR3 nucleotides: TGTGCCAGCAGCCTCAGGGGGCAGCCCCAGCATTTT.

V is TRBV5-1 and J is TRBJ2-3, with D maybe TRBD2 (5 bases). Trimming cost V 6 bases and J 0 bases, with 14 bases left between them. The CDR3 spans 15 residues. The germline V gene has CDR1 SGHRS and CDR2 YFSETQ. The CDR3 sequence: CASNSRGTSTDTQYF. The DNA for the CDR3 is TGCGCCAGCAATTCACGGGGTACTAGCACAGATACGCAGTATTTT.

This clone has more than one count but fewer than ten. The CDR3 here is CASSQDHGGAGQPQHF. DNA for the CDR3: TGCGCCAGCAGCCAAGATCATGGAGGGGCAGGTCAGCCCCAGCATTTT. The chain carries TRBV4-1 and TRBJ1-5; D is possibly TRBD1 (5 bases). This CDR3 region has 16 residues. In germline, CDR1 is MGHRA, CDR2 YSYEKL. V lost 0 bases to trimming and J lost 6 bases, with 15 bases between them.

The chain employs TRBV7-2 and TRBJ2-7; D is perhaps TRBD2 (6 bases). The CDR3 totals 13 residues. Trimming removed 5 bases from V and 5 bases from J, with 13 bases in between. Germline CDR1 reads SGHTA; CDR2 reads FQGNSA. The CDR3 reads CASSTDRGDEQYF. Written as DNA, the CDR3 is TGTGCCAGCAGCACGGACCGCGGGGACGAGCAGTACTTC.

The rearrangement links TRBV3-1 (or the pseudogene TRBV3-2) to TRBJ1-3, with 8 positions matching TRBD1. V shed 4 bases, J shed 4 bases, and the junction held 3 bases outside the gene matches. The CDR3 loop spans 14 amino acids. Looked up from germline, CDR1 is LGHDT and CDR2 is YNNKEL (reference sequence). CDR3 in DNA: TGTGCCAGCAGCCCCTGGGACAGGGGAAACACCATATATTTT. It is translated as CASSPWDRGNTIYF.

The chain is built from TRBV12-5 and TRBJ1-2; D perhaps matches TRBD1 (5 bases). Germline CDR1 LGHNT, CDR2 FRNRAP. The CDR3 has 15 amino acids. V lost 7 bases to trimming and J lost 6 bases, with 21 bases between them. This CDR3 is CASDLPGLLNNGYTF. The CDR3 coding sequence is TGTGCTAGTGATCTACCGGGACTCCTTAATAATGGCTACACCTTC.

This clone was counted a single time. The chain has TRBV30 and TRBJ1-3; unclear D gene. The germline CDR1 and CDR2 sequences are GTSNPN and SVGIG (reference sequence). The V and J ends lost 2 bases and 1 base respectively, with 15 bases between them. The CDR3 loop spans 16 amino acids. The CDR3 DNA is TGTGCCTGGAGTCCCGAGTCCAGGTCGTCTGGAAACACCATATATTTT. Translating it yields CAWSPESRSSGNTIYF. Full variable domain (outside the CDR3, taken from reference TRBV30 and TRBJ1-3): SQTIHQWPATLVQPVGSPLSLECTVEGTSNPNLYWYRQAAGRGLQLLFYSVGIGQISSEVPQNLSASRPQDRQFILSSKKLLLSDSGFYLCAWSPESRSSGNTIYFGEGSWLTVV.

The chain has TRBV7-8 and TRBJ1-2; D unresolved. With 5 bases removed from V and 8 bases from J, the gap between germline ends came to 9 bases. The CDR3 totals 11 residues. Germline V CDR1 and CDR2: SGHVS, FQNEAQ. The CDR3 region is CASSLGRGYTF. The CDR3 DNA follows: TGTGCCAGCAGCCTTGGGAGGGGCTACACCTTC.

The rearrangement links TRBV15 to TRBJ1-5; 11 bases match TRBD1. The CDR3 has 16 residues. The J segment lost 2 bases and the V segment lost 1 base, leaving 1 base of the junction unmatched. Germline values: CDR1 LNHNV, CDR2 YYDKDF (reference sequence). CDR3 in DNA: TGTGCCACCAGCAGAGGGACAGGGGGCCGCAATCAGCCCCAGCATTTT. Protein: CATSRGTGGRNQPQHF.

This sequence joins TRBV4-3 and TRBJ2-2; no definite D call. Trimming cost V 4 bases and J 8 bases, with 11 bases left between them. CDR1 and CDR2 from the germline V gene are LGHNA and YSLEER. The CDR3 contains 13 residues. CDR3 sequence (DNA): TGCGCCAGCAGCCCCGAAACCAGGGGGGAGCTGTTTTTT. Its translation is CASSPETRGELFF.

The J gene is TRBJ1-5, the V gene TRBV21-1; the DNA was not compared with TRBD1, the D call given in the table. TRBV21-1 is deemed a pseudogene. The length of the CDR3 is 14 residues. CDR3 coding DNA: TGTGCCAGCAGCGCCGACAGGGATAATCAGCCCCAGCATTTT. Translated: CASSADRDNQPQHF.

The chain is built from TRBV10-2 and TRBJ2-1; weak D call: TRBD2 (6 bases). The germline CDR1 and CDR2 sequences are WSHSY and SAAADI. Trimming removed 2 bases at V and 5 bases at J, with 19 bases between. There are 17 residues in the CDR3. CDR3 in amino acids: CASSEARSAGLHNEQFF. For the CDR3, the DNA is TGCGCCAGCAGTGAGGCGAGGAGCGCGGGGCTTCACAATGAGCAGTTCTTC.

The chain is built from TRBV27 and TRBJ2-7; no clear D gene. CDR3 length: 14 residues. CDR1 MNHEY and CDR2 SMNVEV come from the germline V gene (reference sequence). Trimming stripped 3 bases from V and 4 bases from J, with 13 bases between. The DNA of the CDR3 is TGTGCCAGCAGTTTTCTCAGGTCGAAGTACGAGCAGTACTTC. Residues: CASSFLRSKYEQYF.

This sequence joins TRBV29-1 and TRBJ1-4, with D perhaps TRBD1 (6 bases). The germline gives CDR1 SQVTM, CDR2 ANQGSEA. This CDR3 region has 13 residues. Between the trimmed V and J ends, which lost 4 bases and 3 bases, there was a span of 9 bases. The CDR3 loop is CSVGTVANEKLFF. The CDR3 bases are TGCAGCGTTGGGACAGTAGCTAATGAAAAACTGTTTTTT.

The V call is TRBV7-9, the J call TRBJ2-3, with D possibly being TRBD1 (5 bases). The germline CDR1 and CDR2 sequences are SEHNR and FQNEAQ (reference sequence). Trimming removed 6 bases from V and 7 bases from J, with 17 bases in between. The length of the CDR3 is 14 residues. The CDR3 sequence is CASSLAADSNTQYF. The DNA of the CDR3 is TGTGCCAGCAGTTTGGCCGCAGACAGTAATACGCAGTATTTT.

The DNA for the CDR3 is TGCGCCAGCAGCTTGGAAGCGAACACTGAAGCTTTCTTT. It translates to CASSLEANTEAFF. The chain links TRBV5-1 to TRBJ1-1; no clear D gene. Deletions cut 0 bases from V and 1 base from J, with 4 bases between. CDR3 length equals 13 residues. The V gene's germline CDR1 is SGHRS and CDR2 YFSETQ.

The sample holds a few counts of this clone. The V call is TRBV28, the J call TRBJ2-2, with TRBD2 as a possible D gene (5 bases). In germline, CDR1 is MDHEN, CDR2 SYDVKM. V lost 3 bases and J 4 bases, leaving 15 bases between the germline ends. The CDR3 sequence is 16 residues long. The CDR3 loop reads CASSFIVGGSTGELFF. The CDR3, as DNA: TGTGCCAGCAGTTTTATAGTTGGAGGTTCCACCGGGGAGCTGTTTTTT.